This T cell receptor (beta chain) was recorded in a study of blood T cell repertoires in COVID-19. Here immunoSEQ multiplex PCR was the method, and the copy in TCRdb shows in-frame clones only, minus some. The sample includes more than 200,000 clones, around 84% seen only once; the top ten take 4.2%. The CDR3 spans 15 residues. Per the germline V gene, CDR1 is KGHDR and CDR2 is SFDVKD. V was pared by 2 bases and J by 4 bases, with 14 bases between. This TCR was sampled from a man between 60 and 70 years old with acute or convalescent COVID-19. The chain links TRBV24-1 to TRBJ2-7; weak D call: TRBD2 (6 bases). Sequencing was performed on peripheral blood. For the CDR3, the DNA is TGTGCCACCAGTGATTCCTGTCTTCGGGGGTACGAGCAGTACTTC. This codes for CATSDSCLRGYEQYF.